These 10 T cell receptor beta chains were all obtained from the same sample, sequenced in a study of cytomegalovirus exposure and HLA in healthy donors. PCR primers comprised 60 Vbeta and 13 Jbeta primers. Produced via immunoSEQ multiplex PCR; TCRdb's table is partial and in-frame only. This repertoire shows under 150,000 clones, around 70% found once; its top ten account for over 1.5%. Sequences were obtained from PBMCs. The receptors come from a woman between 18 and 29 years old in good health and CMV-seronegative.

The chain employs TRBV2 and TRBJ1-4; 9 bases match TRBD1. The CDR3 length is 16 residues. Germline CDR1 SNHLY, CDR2 FYNNEI. V dropped 4 bases and J dropped 7; count of bases not matched to a gene: 10. The CDR3 DNA reads TGTGCCAGCAGTGGGACAGGGGCCTTTGGTAGTGAAAAACTGTTTTTT. Protein: CASSGTGAFGSEKLFF.

This clone was detected only a few times. DNA of the CDR3: TGTGCCAGCAGTTTAAGTCCCACAGGACGCTACGAGCAGTACTTC. It yields the protein CASSLSPTGRYEQYF. This sequence joins TRBV6-5 and TRBJ2-7; tentative D call: TRBD1 (5 bases). CDR3 size: 15 residues. CDR1 and CDR2 from the germline V gene are MNHEY and SVGAGI. V was trimmed by 4 bases and J by 3 bases, leaving 16 bases between them.

This clone was seen a few times. The chain employs TRBV14 and TRBJ2-1, with no clear D. V lost 0 bases and J lost 10, with 10 bases in between. The V gene's germline CDR1 is SGHDN and CDR2 FVKESK. The CDR3 length is 13 residues. This CDR3 is CASSQDLGYEQFF. Written as DNA, the CDR3 is TGTGCCAGCAGCCAAGATCTCGGGTACGAGCAGTTCTTC.

V and J are TRBV5-4 and TRBJ1-6; 8 positions match TRBD1. In germline, CDR1 is SGHNT, CDR2 YYREEE (reference sequence). The J segment lost 18 bases and the V segment lost 0 bases, leaving 11 bases of the junction unmatched. The CDR3 contains 14 residues. CDR3 nucleotides: TGTGCCAGCAGCTTGGGGACAGGGAAATTAGAGGCCCACTTT. This codes for CASSLGTGKLEAHF.

This clone came up a few times. The chain is built from TRBV2 and TRBJ1-1; no definite D call. Trimming shortened V by 11 bases and J by 1 base, and 14 bases separated the two germline ends. Germline V gene lookup returns CDR1 SNHLY and CDR2 FYNNEI. The CDR3 is 13 amino acids. As DNA, the CDR3 is TGTGCCGGAATGACTCGGAGGAACACTGAAGCTTTCTTT. This codes for CAGMTRRNTEAFF.

The J gene is TRBJ2-1, the V gene TRBV30, with 12 bases matching TRBD1. The CDR3 is 13 amino acids. Losses at the gene ends were 3 bases for V and 10 bases for J; bases not matched to a gene: 4. CDR1 and CDR2 (germline): GTSNPN, SVGIG (reference sequence). CDR3 sequence: CAWRGQGAREQFF. The CDR3 nucleotides are TGTGCCTGGAGGGGACAGGGGGCTCGGGAGCAGTTCTTC.

This clone was seen a handful of times. The CDR3 sequence: CASSQLTSYGYTF. CDR3 bases: TGTGCCAGCAGCCAGCTCACTAGCTATGGCTACACCTTC. The J gene is TRBJ1-2, the V gene TRBV14; no clear D gene. The V and J ends lost 3 bases and 4 bases respectively, with 9 bases between them. Germline V gives CDR1 SGHDN, CDR2 FVKESK. There are 13 residues in the CDR3. Full variable domain (missing parts from reference TRBV14 and TRBJ1-2): EAGVTQFPSHSVIEKGQTVTLRCDPISGHDNLYWYRRVMGKEIKFLLHFVKESKQDESGMPNNRFLAERTGGTYSTLKVQPAELEDSGVYFCASSQLTSYGYTFGSGTRLTVV.

This rearrangement joins TRBV7-8 to TRBJ1-3; no reliable D call. Per the germline V gene, CDR1 is SGHVS and CDR2 is FQNEAQ. The CDR3 has 17 amino acids. Trimming took 0 bases from V and 0 from J, leaving 12 bases between them. CDR3 coding DNA: TGTGCCAGCAGCTTAGCTATTGGGCTCCCCTCTGGAAACACCATATATTTT. Translated: CASSLAIGLPSGNTIYF.

The gene calls are TRBV19 and TRBJ1-1; D gene ambiguous. V lost 6 bases to trimming and J lost 2 bases, with 4 bases between them. The CDR3 is 11 amino acids. From germline, CDR1 is LNHDA and CDR2 SQIVND (reference sequence). The CDR3 region has the DNA TGTGCCAGTAGACTAAACACTGAAGCTTTCTTT. Amino acids: CASRLNTEAFF. The whole variable domain, remainder taken from reference TRBV19 and TRBJ1-1, is DGGITQSPKYLFRKEGQNVTLSCEQNLNHDAMYWYRQDPGQGLRLIYYSQIVNDFQKGDIAEGYSVSREKKESFPLTVTSAQKNPTAFYLCASRLNTEAFFGQGTRLTVV.

This chain links TRBV2 with TRBJ1-6; 7 bases line up with TRBD1. Germline V gene lookup returns CDR1 SNHLY and CDR2 FYNNEI. The V segment lost 7 bases and the J segment 7 bases; nucleotides outside the gene matches: 4. The CDR3 covers 13 residues. This chain's CDR3 is CASKWDSNSPLHF. CDR3 bases: TGTGCCAGCAAATGGGACAGCAATTCACCCCTCCACTTT. Using reference TRBV2 and TRBJ1-6 for the parts outside the CDR3, the full variable domain is EPEVTQTPSHQVTQMGQEVILRCVPISNHLYFYWYRQILGQKVEFLVSFYNNEISEKSEIFDDQFSVERPDGSNFTLKIRSTKLEDSAMYFCASKWDSNSPLHFGNGTRLTVT.